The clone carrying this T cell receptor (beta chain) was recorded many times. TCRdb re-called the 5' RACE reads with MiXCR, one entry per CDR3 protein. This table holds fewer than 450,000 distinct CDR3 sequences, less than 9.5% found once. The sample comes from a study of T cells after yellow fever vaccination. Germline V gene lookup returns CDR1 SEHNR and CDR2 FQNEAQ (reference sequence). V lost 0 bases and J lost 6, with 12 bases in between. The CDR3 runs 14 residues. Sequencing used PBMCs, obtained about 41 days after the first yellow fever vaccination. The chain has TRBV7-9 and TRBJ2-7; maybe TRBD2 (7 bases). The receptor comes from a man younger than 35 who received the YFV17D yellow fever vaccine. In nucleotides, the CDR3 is TGTGCCAGCAGCTTAGCCGGGGGGCTGGGCGAGCAGTACTTC. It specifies CASSLAGGLGEQYF.